These 13 T cell receptor beta chains came from one sample sequenced in a study of PD-1 blockade in classical Hodgkin lymphoma. The protocol was immunoSEQ multiplex PCR, while the TCRdb copy is restricted to in-frame clones and leaves out a portion. The table lists tens of thousands of clones, 85% to 90% of them singletons. Patients all relapsed after autologous stem cell transplantation, and there was variation in brentuximab vedotin exposure. This material consisted of peripheral blood mononuclear cells (PBMCs), taken before the second cycle of nivolumab. These receptors originate from a human donor with classical Hodgkin lymphoma.

The V and J genes are TRBV6-5 and TRBJ1-2, with 7 nucleotides matching TRBD1. The J segment lost 4 bases and the V segment lost 6 bases, leaving 5 bases of the junction unmatched. The CDR3 is made up of 13 amino acids. Germline-derived CDR1 and CDR2 are MNHEY and SVGAGI. The CDR3 nucleotides are TGTGCCAGCAGCCCAGGGGGAGGCTATGGCTACACCTTC. Its protein is CASSPGGGYGYTF.

This chain's CDR3 is CASSENQPSRDTQYF. The DNA of the CDR3 is TGTGCCAGCAGCGAGAACCAGCCCTCAAGAGATACGCAGTATTTT. The genes are TRBV5-4 and TRBJ2-3; D unresolved. CDR1 and CDR2 from the germline V gene are SGHNT and YYREEE (reference sequence). Deletions cut 4 bases from V and 5 bases from J, with 17 bases between. The CDR3 covers 15 residues.

The chain employs TRBV9 and TRBJ2-5; 13 nucleotides align to TRBD2. Germline CDR1 SGDLS, CDR2 YYNGEE. Trimming took 0 bases from V and 4 from J; bases not matched to a gene: 3. The CDR3 loop spans 16 amino acids. Written as DNA, the CDR3 is TGTGCCAGCAGCGTAGGACTAGCGGGGGGTGGAGAGACCCAGTACTTC. Translating it yields CASSVGLAGGGETQYF.

The V and J genes are TRBV7-9 and TRBJ1-1; D is uncertain. In germline, CDR1 is SEHNR, CDR2 FQNEAQ (reference sequence). CDR3 size: 13 residues. V lost 3 bases and J lost 0, with 5 bases in between. This CDR3 is CASSFALNTEAFF. In DNA, the CDR3 is TGTGCCAGCAGCTTCGCCCTGAACACTGAAGCTTTCTTT.

This chain's CDR3 is CASSYQGAEAFF. The CDR3 coding sequence is TGCGCCAGCAGTTATCAAGGCGCTGAAGCTTTCTTT. The gene calls are TRBV5-1 and TRBJ1-1; D remains ambiguous. This CDR3 comprises 12 residues. Germline CDR1 is SGHRS and CDR2 is YFSETQ. The ends were cut back, 5 bases at V and 6 bases at J, with 11 bases in the middle.

The chain is built from TRBV7-9 and TRBJ1-6; 7 nucleotides match TRBD1. This CDR3 spans 14 amino acids. Germline CDR1 and CDR2: SEHNR and FQNEAQ (reference sequence). V was pared by 1 base and J by 6 bases, with 0 bases of the junction left unmatched. CDR3 protein: CASSLDRGNSPLHF. The CDR3 nucleotides are TGTGCCAGCAGCTTAGACAGGGGTAATTCACCCCTCCACTTT.

The V gene is TRBV7-9, the J gene TRBJ1-2; TRBD1 aligns across 10 bases. V trimming: 6 bases; J trimming: 6 bases; junction bases outside the gene matches: 19. The CDR3 has 18 residues. Germline V CDR1 and CDR2: SEHNR, FQNEAQ (reference sequence). The CDR3 DNA reads TGTGCCAGCAGTTTCATCGCCGGGACAGGGGCCGGCCGGGATGGCTACACCTTC. Translated: CASSFIAGTGAGRDGYTF.

The V and J genes are TRBV19 and TRBJ1-4; D is ambiguous. Germline loops: CDR1 LNHDA, CDR2 SQIVND (reference sequence). V was cut by 1 base and J by 7 bases, with 13 bases left in between. CDR3 length equals 15 residues. CDR3 protein: CASSIAGSVGEKLFF. The CDR3 DNA follows: TGTGCCAGTAGTATAGCAGGATCTGTGGGTGAAAAACTGTTTTTT.

The chain couples TRBV14 to TRBJ1-2, with a possible D match to TRBD1 (5 bases). From germline, CDR1 is SGHDN and CDR2 FVKESK. Trimming shortened V by 0 bases and J by 8 bases, and 13 bases separated the two germline ends. This CDR3 has 14 residues. The CDR3 reads CASSQDWGGEGYTF. CDR3 in DNA: TGTGCCAGCAGCCAAGATTGGGGGGGAGAAGGCTACACCTTC.

The rearrangement uses TRBV5-4 and TRBJ2-7, with D uncertain. This CDR3 contains 15 residues. Trimming took 4 bases from V and 5 from J, leaving 19 bases between them. CDR1 is SGHNT, CDR2 YYREEE, per germline (reference sequence). The CDR3 DNA follows: TGTGCCAGCAGCAGGGCAGTGGGCATGTTGGACGAGCAGTACTTC. Amino acids: CASSRAVGMLDEQYF.

The rearrangement links TRBV5-1 to TRBJ1-1; D possibly corresponds to TRBD1 (6 bases). This CDR3 region has 14 residues. Trimming left V 4 bases short and J 9 bases short, with 19 bases between. Germline CDR1 and CDR2: SGHRS and YFSETQ. The CDR3 region is CASSPVVGGLKAFF. CDR3 nucleotides: TGCGCCAGCAGCCCGGTGGTGGGGGGCCTGAAAGCTTTCTTT. Combining the CDR3 with reference TRBV5-1 and TRBJ1-1 gives the whole variable domain KAGVTQTPRYLIKTRGQQVTLSCSPISGHRSVSWYQQTPGQGLQFLFEYFSETQRNKGNFPGRFSGRQFSNSRSEMNVSTLELGDSALYLCASSPVVGGLKAFFGQGTRLTVV.

In DNA, the CDR3 is TGCGCCAGCAGCCTTGGTTATAGCAATCAGCCCCAGCATTTT. Its translation is CASSLGYSNQPQHF. The chain links TRBV5-1 to TRBJ1-5; D is ambiguous. The V and J ends lost 4 bases and 0 bases respectively, with 8 bases between them. CDR1 is SGHRS, CDR2 YFSETQ, per germline. The CDR3 sequence is 14 residues long.

This clone was observed a few times. V and J are TRBV7-9 and TRBJ2-1; no reliable D call. Germline V gene data show CDR1 as SEHNR and CDR2 as FQNEAQ (reference sequence). This CDR3 comprises 11 residues. V gave up 4 bases and J gave up 10 bases, with 8 bases separating them. The CDR3 sequence is CASSSGIEQFF. DNA of the CDR3: TGTGCCAGCAGCTCGGGTATAGAGCAGTTCTTC.